The present T cell receptor (beta chain) was sequenced within a study of PD-L1 blockade in urothelial cancer. Study details: Male sex and bladder-origin urothelial cancer characterized about 85% of the 29 patients. Once treatment had started, blood was analyzed at 3 weeks (second dose) and again at 6 weeks.

Trimming took 0 bases from V and 2 from J, leaving 7 bases between them. Germline V gene data show CDR1 as SGHTA and CDR2 as FQGTGA. This CDR3 spans 14 amino acids. The data were produced by immunoSEQ multiplex PCR, yet TCRdb's version contains in-frame clones alone and is incomplete. The sample has fewer than 50,000 clones, about 85% seen once; the top ten hold around 8%. Sampling of each patient yielded between 1 and 8 specimens, collected pretreatment and on-treatment. Sequencing used PBMCs, obtained around atezolizumab (anti-PD-L1) treatment. The chain is built from TRBV7-3 and TRBJ1-1, with D unresolved. The sequence was collected from a man in his 60s with urothelial cancer. For the CDR3, the DNA is TGTGCCAGCAGCTTAACTCCAGATAACACTGAAGCTTTCTTT. This codes for CASSLTPDNTEAFF.